This T cell receptor (beta chain) was sequenced for a study of blood T cell repertoires in COVID-19. V lost 0 bases to trimming and J lost 0 bases, with 12 bases between them. Germline assignment: CDR1 SGHVS and CDR2 FNYEAQ. This CDR3 has 17 residues. Per the study methods: Amplification from reference gene primers served as the basis for estimated nucleated cell counts. Libraries were prepared by immunoSEQ multiplex PCR; TCRdb keeps only in-frame clonotypes and omits some of them. V and J calls and clone size follow that table, whereas D and trimming were derived from the DNA. The sample carries 150,000 to 200,000 clones, under 85% recorded once.

The sequencing sample was made of peripheral blood. The source is a woman aged 40 to 50 with acute or convalescent COVID-19. The chain carries TRBV7-6 and TRBJ1-5, with D uncertain. The chain's CDR3 is CASSLAMGLLSNQPQHF. CDR3 bases: TGTGCCAGCAGCTTAGCGATGGGCCTTCTTAGCAATCAGCCCCAGCATTTT.